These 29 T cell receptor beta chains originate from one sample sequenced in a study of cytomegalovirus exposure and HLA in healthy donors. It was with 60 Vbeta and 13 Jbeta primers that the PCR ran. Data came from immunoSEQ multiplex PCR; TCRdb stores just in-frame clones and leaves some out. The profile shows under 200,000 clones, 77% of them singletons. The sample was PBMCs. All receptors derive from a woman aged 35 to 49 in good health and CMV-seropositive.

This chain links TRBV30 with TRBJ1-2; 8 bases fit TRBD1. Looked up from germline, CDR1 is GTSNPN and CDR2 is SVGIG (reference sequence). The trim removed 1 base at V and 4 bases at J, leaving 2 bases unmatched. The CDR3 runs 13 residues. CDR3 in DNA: TGTGCCTGGAGTGGGACAGGGATCTATGGCTACACCTTC. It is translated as CAWSGTGIYGYTF.

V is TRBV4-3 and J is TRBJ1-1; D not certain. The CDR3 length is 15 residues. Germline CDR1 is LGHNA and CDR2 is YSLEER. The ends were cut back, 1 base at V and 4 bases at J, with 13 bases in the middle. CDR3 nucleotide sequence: TGCGCCAGCAGCCAAGGGGAGGTAAGGAGCACTGAAGCTTTCTTT. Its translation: CASSQGEVRSTEAFF.

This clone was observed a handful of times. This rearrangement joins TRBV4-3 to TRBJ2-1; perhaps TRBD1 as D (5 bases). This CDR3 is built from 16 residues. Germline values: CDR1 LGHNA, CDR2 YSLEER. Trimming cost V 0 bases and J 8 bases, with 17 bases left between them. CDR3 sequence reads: CASSQEISLRAHEQFF. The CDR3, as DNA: TGCGCCAGCAGCCAAGAGATTTCTCTCAGGGCCCATGAGCAGTTCTTC.

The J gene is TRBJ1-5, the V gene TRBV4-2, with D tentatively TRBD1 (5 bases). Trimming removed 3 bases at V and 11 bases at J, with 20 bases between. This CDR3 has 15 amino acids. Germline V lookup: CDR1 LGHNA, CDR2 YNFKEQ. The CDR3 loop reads CASSQATVAPTAQHF. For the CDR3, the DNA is TGTGCCAGCAGCCAGGCGACAGTGGCCCCTACGGCCCAGCATTTT.

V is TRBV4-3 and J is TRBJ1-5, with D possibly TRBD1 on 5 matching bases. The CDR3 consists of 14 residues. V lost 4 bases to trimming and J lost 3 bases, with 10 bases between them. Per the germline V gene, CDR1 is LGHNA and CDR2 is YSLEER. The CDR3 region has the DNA TGCGCCAGCAGCCTGCAGACAGACAATCAGCCCCAGCATTTT. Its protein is CASSLQTDNQPQHF.

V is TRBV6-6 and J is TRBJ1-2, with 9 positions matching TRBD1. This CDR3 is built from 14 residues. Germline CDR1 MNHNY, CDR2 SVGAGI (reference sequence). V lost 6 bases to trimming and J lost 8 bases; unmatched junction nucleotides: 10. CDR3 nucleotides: TGTGCCAGCAGAACCGATACAGGGGGCTTGGGCTACACCTTC. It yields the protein CASRTDTGGLGYTF.

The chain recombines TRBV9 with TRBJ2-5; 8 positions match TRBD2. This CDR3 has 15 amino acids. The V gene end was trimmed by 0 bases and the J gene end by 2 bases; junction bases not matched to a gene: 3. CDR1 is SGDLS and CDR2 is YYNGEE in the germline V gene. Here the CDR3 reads CASSVGAGEQETQYF. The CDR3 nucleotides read TGTGCCAGCAGCGTAGGAGCGGGGGAACAAGAGACCCAGTACTTC.

Here the CDR3 reads CASSLALGLAGGPSGELFF. The CDR3 DNA reads TGCGCCAGCAGCTTGGCCTTAGGACTAGCGGGAGGGCCGTCCGGGGAGCTGTTTTTT. The V gene is TRBV5-1, the J gene TRBJ2-2; 15 bases map to TRBD2. J was trimmed by 6 bases and V by 0 bases; bases with no gene match: 9. CDR3 size: 19 residues. Germline CDR1 is SGHRS and CDR2 is YFSETQ.

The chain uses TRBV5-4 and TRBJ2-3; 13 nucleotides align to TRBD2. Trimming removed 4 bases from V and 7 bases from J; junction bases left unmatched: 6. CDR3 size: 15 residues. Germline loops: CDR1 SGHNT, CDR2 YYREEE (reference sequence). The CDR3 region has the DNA TGTGCCAGCAGCCCGCCGGGACTAGCGGGATATACGCAGTATTTT. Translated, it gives CASSPPGLAGYTQYF.

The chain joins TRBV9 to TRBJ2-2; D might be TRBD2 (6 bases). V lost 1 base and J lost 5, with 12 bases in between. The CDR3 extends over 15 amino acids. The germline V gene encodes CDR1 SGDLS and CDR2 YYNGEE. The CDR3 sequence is CASSVTSLLTGELFF. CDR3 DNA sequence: TGTGCCAGCAGCGTAACTAGCTTATTGACCGGGGAGCTGTTTTTT.

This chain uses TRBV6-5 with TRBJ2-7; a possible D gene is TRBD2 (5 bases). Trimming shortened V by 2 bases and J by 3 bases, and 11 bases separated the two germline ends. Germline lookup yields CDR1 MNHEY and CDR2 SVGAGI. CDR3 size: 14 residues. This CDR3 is CASSYGGTRYEQYF. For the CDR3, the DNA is TGTGCCAGCAGTTACGGAGGCACGCGCTACGAGCAGTACTTC.

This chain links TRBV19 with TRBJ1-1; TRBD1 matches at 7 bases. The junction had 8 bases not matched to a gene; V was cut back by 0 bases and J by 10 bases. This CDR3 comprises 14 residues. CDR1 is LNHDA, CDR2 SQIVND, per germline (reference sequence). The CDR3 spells CASSIDNRGYGAFF. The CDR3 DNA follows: TGTGCCAGTAGTATAGATAACAGGGGTTACGGAGCTTTCTTT.

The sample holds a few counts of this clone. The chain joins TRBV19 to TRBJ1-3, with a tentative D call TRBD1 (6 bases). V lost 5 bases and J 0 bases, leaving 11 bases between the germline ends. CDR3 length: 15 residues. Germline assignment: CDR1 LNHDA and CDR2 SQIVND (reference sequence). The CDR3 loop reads CASSLRTVSGNTIYF. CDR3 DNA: TGTGCCAGTAGTCTCCGGACAGTCTCTGGAAACACCATATATTTT.

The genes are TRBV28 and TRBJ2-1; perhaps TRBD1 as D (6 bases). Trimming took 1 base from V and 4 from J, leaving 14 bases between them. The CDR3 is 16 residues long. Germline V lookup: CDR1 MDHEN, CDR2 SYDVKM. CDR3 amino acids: CASSLLGGQGYNEQFF. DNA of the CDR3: TGTGCCAGCAGTTTATTAGGTGGCCAGGGGTACAATGAGCAGTTCTTC.

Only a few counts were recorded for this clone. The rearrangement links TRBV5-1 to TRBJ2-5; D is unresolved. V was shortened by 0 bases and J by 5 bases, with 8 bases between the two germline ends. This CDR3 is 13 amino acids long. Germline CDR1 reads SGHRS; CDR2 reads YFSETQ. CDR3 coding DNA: TGCGCCAGCAGCTTGGCATCCACTGAGACCCAGTACTTC. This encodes CASSLASTETQYF.

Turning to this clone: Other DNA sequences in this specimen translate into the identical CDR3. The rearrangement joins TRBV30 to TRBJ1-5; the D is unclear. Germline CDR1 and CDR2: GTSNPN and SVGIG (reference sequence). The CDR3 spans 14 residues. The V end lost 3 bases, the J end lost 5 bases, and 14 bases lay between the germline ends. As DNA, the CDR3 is TGTGCCTGGAGCCCCCCTGGGGAGGATCAGCCCCAGCATTTT. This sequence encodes CAWSPPGEDQPQHF.

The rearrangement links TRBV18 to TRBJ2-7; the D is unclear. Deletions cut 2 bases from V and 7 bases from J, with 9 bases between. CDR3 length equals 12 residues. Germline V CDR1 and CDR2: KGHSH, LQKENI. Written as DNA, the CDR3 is TGTGCCAGCTCACCAGGATGGCGGGAGCAGTACTTC. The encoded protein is CASSPGWREQYF.

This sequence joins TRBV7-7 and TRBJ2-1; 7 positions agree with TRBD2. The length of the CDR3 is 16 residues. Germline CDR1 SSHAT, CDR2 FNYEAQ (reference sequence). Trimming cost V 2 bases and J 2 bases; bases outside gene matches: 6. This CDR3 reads CASSLPPGGPYNEQFF. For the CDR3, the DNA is TGTGCCAGCAGCTTACCGCCGGGAGGACCCTACAATGAGCAGTTCTTC.

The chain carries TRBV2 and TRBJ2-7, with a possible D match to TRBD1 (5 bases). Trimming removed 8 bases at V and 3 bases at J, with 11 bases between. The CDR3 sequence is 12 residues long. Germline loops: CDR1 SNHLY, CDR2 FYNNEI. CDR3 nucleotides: TGTGCCAGCGTACAGGAGAACTACGAGCAGTACTTC. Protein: CASVQENYEQYF.

The CDR3 sequence: CASRLDRKSYEQYF. CDR3 nucleotides: TGTGCCAGCAGACTCGACAGGAAATCCTACGAGCAGTACTTC. This sequence joins TRBV6-5 and TRBJ2-7, with D possibly being TRBD1 (6 bases). CDR3 length equals 14 residues. V was trimmed by 6 bases and J by 1 base, leaving 13 bases between them. Germline V gene lookup returns CDR1 MNHEY and CDR2 SVGAGI.

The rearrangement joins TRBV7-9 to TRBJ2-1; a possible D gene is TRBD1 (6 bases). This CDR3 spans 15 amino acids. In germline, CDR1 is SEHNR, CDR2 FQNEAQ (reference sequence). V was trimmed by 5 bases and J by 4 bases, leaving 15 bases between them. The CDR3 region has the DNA TGTGCCAGCAGCCCCATGGGGGCCGCGTACAATGAGCAGTTCTTC. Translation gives CASSPMGAAYNEQFF.

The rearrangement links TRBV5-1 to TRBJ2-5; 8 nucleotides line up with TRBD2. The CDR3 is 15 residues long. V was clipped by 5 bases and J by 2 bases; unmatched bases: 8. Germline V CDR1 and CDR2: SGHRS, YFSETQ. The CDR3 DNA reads TGCGCCAGCAGTTCGTCTAGCGGGTATCAAGAGACCCAGTACTTC. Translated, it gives CASSSSSGYQETQYF. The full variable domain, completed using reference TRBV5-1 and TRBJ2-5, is KAGVTQTPRYLIKTRGQQVTLSCSPISGHRSVSWYQQTPGQGLQFLFEYFSETQRNKGNFPGRFSGRQFSNSRSEMNVSTLELGDSALYLCASSSSSGYQETQYFGPGTRLLVL.

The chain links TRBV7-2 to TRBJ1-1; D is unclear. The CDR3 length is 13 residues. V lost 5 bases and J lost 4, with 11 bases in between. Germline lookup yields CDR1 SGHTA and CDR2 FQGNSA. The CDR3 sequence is CASSPRVSTEAFF. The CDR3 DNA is TGTGCCAGCAGCCCCCGGGTAAGCACTGAAGCTTTCTTT.

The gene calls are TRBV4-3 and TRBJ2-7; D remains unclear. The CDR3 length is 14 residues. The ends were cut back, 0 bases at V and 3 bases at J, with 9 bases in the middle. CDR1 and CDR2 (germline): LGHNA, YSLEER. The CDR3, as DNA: TGCGCCAGCAGCCAAGATAACGGTTTCTACGAGCAGTACTTC. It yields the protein CASSQDNGFYEQYF.

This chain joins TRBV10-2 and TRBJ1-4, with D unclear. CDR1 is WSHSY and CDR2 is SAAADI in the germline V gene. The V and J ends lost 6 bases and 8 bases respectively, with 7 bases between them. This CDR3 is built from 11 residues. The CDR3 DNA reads TGCGCCAGCAGCTCACAGGAAAAACTGTTTTTT. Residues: CASSSQEKLFF.

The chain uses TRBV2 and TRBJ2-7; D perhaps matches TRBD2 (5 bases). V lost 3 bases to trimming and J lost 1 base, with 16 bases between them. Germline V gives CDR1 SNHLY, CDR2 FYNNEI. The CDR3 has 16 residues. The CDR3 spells CASSDVGAFTSYEQYF. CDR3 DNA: TGTGCCAGCAGTGATGTGGGAGCGTTCACTTCCTACGAGCAGTACTTC.

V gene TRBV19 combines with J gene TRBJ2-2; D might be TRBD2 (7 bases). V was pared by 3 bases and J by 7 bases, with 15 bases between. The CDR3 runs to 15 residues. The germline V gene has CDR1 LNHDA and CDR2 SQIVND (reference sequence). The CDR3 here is CASSIRGAYGGELFF. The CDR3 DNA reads TGTGCCAGTAGTATTCGGGGGGCTTATGGCGGGGAGCTGTTTTTT. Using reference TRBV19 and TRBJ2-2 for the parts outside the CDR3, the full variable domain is DGGITQSPKYLFRKEGQNVTLSCEQNLNHDAMYWYRQDPGQGLRLIYYSQIVNDFQKGDIAEGYSVSREKKESFPLTVTSAQKNPTAFYLCASSIRGAYGGELFFGEGSRLTVL.

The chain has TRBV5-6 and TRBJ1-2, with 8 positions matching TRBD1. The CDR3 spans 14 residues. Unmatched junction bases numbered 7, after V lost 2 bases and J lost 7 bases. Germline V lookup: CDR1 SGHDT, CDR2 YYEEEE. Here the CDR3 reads CASSLSGGAGGYTF. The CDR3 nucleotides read TGTGCCAGCAGCTTATCAGGGGGCGCGGGTGGCTACACCTTC.

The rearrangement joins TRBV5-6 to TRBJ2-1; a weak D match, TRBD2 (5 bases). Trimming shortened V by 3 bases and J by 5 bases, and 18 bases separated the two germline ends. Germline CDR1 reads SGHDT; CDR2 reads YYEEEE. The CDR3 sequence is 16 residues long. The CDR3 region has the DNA TGTGCCAGCAGCTCAAACCGGGGAATAGTGGACAATGAGCAGTTCTTC. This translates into CASSSNRGIVDNEQFF.